This T cell receptor beta chain comes out of a study of T-cell reconstitution after alpha-beta-depleted transplantation in children. Researchers prepared the TCRbeta library using unique molecular identifiers, the study reports. Using its own MiXCR run on the PCR reads, TCRdb lists one record per CDR3 protein. The data show 700,000 or so distinct CDR3 sequences, about an eighth seen once. The sample in question was PBMCs, obtained before TCRalphabeta/CD19-depleted stem cell transplant. This clonotype was sampled from a girl aged 2 to 10 with congenital amegakaryocytic thrombocytopenia, due to receive a stem cell transplant.

The CDR3 is CASSSTYGTEPNTIYF. The CDR3 DNA reads TGTGCCAGCAGCTCGACATACGGGACAGAGCCGAATACCATATATTTT. The chain has TRBV11-3 and TRBJ1-3; the match to TRBD1 covers 7 bases. The germline V gene has CDR1 SGHNT and CDR2 YENEEA. Trimming at V came to 4 bases and at J to 10 bases, leaving 16 bases not matched to a gene. This CDR3 contains 16 residues. Variable domain in full (rest from reference TRBV11-3 and TRBJ1-3): EAGVVQSPRYKIIEKKQPVAFWCNPISGHNTLYWYLQNLGQGPELLIRYENEEAVDDSQLPKDRFSAERLKGVDSTLKIQPAELGDSAVYLCASSSTYGTEPNTIYFGEGSWLTVV.